These 22 T cell receptor beta chains originate from one sample sequenced in a study of shared clonotypes between healthy human individuals. CD45RO-negative, CCR7-positively selected cells formed the naive CD8 fraction, excluding terminally differentiated effector memory CD45RA+ cells. Assay: immunoSEQ multiplex PCR; the TCRdb copy retains only in-frame clones and omits some. The data hold some 2.1 million clones, with approximately 95% observed a single time. Input material: naive CD8+ T cells sorted from blood. The receptor source for this set is a man between 18 and 29 years old in good health.

This rearrangement joins TRBV28 to TRBJ1-2, with D tentatively TRBD1 (6 bases). V was pared by 7 bases and J by 5 bases, with 11 bases between. Germline V gene sequence: CDR1 MDHEN, CDR2 SYDVKM. The CDR3 is 12 amino acids. CDR3 residues: CASNGGLYGYTF. CDR3 nucleotide sequence: TGTGCCAGCAATGGGGGGCTTTATGGCTACACCTTC.

The chain links TRBV4-1 to TRBJ2-7; tentatively, D is TRBD2 (5 bases). Trimming removed 4 bases from V and 6 bases from J, with 13 bases in between. This CDR3 has 13 residues. Germline V gene sequence: CDR1 MGHRA, CDR2 YSYEKL. CDR3 loop: CASSRQRRTEQYF. The CDR3 DNA reads TGCGCCAGCAGCCGCCAACGGAGGACCGAGCAGTACTTC.

The CDR3 reads CASASGSSYEQYF. The CDR3, as DNA: TGTGCCAGCGCTAGCGGGAGCTCCTACGAGCAGTACTTC. The chain recombines TRBV27 with TRBJ2-7, with 10 bases fitting TRBD2. The CDR3 loop spans 13 amino acids. Germline V CDR1 and CDR2: MNHEY, SMNVEV (reference sequence). V dropped 8 bases and J dropped 0; count of bases not matched to a gene: 1.

V usage is TRBV6-1 and J usage is TRBJ2-7; no definite D call. Trimming left V 7 bases short and J 4 bases short, with 8 bases between. Germline loops: CDR1 MNHNS, CDR2 SASEGT. CDR3 length equals 11 residues. The CDR3 protein is CASTPGYEQYF. Here the CDR3 DNA reads TGTGCCAGCACTCCGGGTTACGAGCAGTACTTC.

The rearrangement joins TRBV28 to TRBJ2-1, with 8 bases lining up with TRBD1. The junction had 5 bases not matched to a gene; V was cut back by 7 bases and J by 0 bases. Germline values: CDR1 MDHEN, CDR2 SYDVKM. The length of the CDR3 is 15 residues. The CDR3 DNA reads as TGTGCCAGCACCCCGGGACAGGTCTCCTACAATGAGCAGTTCTTC. Its translation: CASTPGQVSYNEQFF.

The chain couples TRBV27 to TRBJ1-5; D might be TRBD1 (5 bases). The length of the CDR3 is 15 residues. Germline V gene data show CDR1 as MNHEY and CDR2 as SMNVEV (reference sequence). V was cut by 8 bases and J by 3 bases, with 17 bases left in between. CDR3 protein: CASANLQVLNQPQHF. The CDR3 DNA reads as TGTGCCAGCGCCAACTTACAGGTCCTCAATCAGCCCCAGCATTTT.

This clone was seen only once. The chain has TRBV5-1 and TRBJ1-1; TRBD1 might be the D (5 bases). Per germline, CDR1 SGHRS and CDR2 YFSETQ. V shed 1 base and J shed 0 bases, with 16 bases lying between them. The CDR3 contains 17 residues. The CDR3 region is CASSLQGGRGMNTEAFF. The CDR3 coding sequence is TGCGCCAGCAGCTTGCAAGGAGGGAGGGGCATGAACACTGAAGCTTTCTTT.

The chain combines TRBV14 with TRBJ2-3; D possibly corresponds to TRBD2 (5 bases). The CDR3 has 14 residues. V was pared by 4 bases and J by 3 bases, with 11 bases between. Germline V lookup: CDR1 SGHDN, CDR2 FVKESK. CDR3 in amino acids: CASSLLGGTDTQYF. For the CDR3, the DNA is TGTGCCAGCAGCCTCCTCGGCGGGACAGATACGCAGTATTTT.

This chain uses TRBV7-9 with TRBJ1-6; perhaps TRBD1 as D (5 bases). The V gene lost 5 bases and the J gene lost 7 bases, with 15 bases spanning the gap. This CDR3 is built from 15 residues. Germline CDR1 SEHNR, CDR2 FQNEAQ (reference sequence). CDR3 sequence (DNA): TGTGCCAGCAGCGACCGCGTGGGGGGGAATTCACCCCTCCACTTT. Translated, it gives CASSDRVGGNSPLHF.

V is TRBV5-1 and J is TRBJ2-3; 10 bases map to TRBD2. This CDR3 is 15 amino acids long. The J segment lost 1 base and the V segment lost 3 bases, leaving 2 bases of the junction unmatched. CDR1 and CDR2 (germline): SGHRS, YFSETQ. In DNA form, the CDR3 reads TGCGCCAGCAGCTGGGGGACTAGCGGCACAGATACGCAGTATTTT. Its translation: CASSWGTSGTDTQYF.

The rearrangement joins TRBV30 to TRBJ2-1; possible D gene TRBD2, 5 bases. Trimming left V 4 bases short and J 7 bases short, with 14 bases between. Germline-derived CDR1 and CDR2 are GTSNPN and SVGIG (reference sequence). This CDR3 spans 13 amino acids. The CDR3 here is CAWILVPGNEQFF. CDR3 in DNA: TGTGCCTGGATCCTAGTTCCGGGGAATGAGCAGTTCTTC.

The chain links TRBV4-1 to TRBJ2-3; the match to TRBD1 covers 9 bases. V lost 5 bases to trimming and J lost 5 bases; unmatched junction nucleotides: 5. Germline CDR1 is MGHRA and CDR2 is YSYEKL. The CDR3 extends over 14 amino acids. The DNA for the CDR3 is TGCGCCAGCAGCACACGACAGGGGGTAGATACGCAGTATTTT. This gives the protein CASSTRQGVDTQYF.

The rearrangement uses TRBV4-3 and TRBJ2-7; the D gene is possibly TRBD2 (6 bases). CDR3 length: 15 residues. Between the trimmed V and J ends, which lost 0 bases and 0 bases, there was a span of 9 bases. Germline lookup yields CDR1 LGHNA and CDR2 YSLEER. CDR3 region: CASSQELEGSYEQYF. CDR3 in DNA: TGCGCCAGCAGCCAAGAACTGGAGGGCTCCTACGAGCAGTACTTC.

The genes are TRBV6-5 and TRBJ2-5, with 7 bases fitting TRBD2. The trim removed 6 bases at V and 2 bases at J, leaving 6 bases unmatched. The CDR3 has 14 amino acids. CDR1 and CDR2 from the germline V gene are MNHEY and SVGAGI. The CDR3 nucleotides are TGTGCCAGCAGGGACCTAGCGGTACAAGAGACCCAGTACTTC. Protein sequence: CASRDLAVQETQYF.

V gene TRBV6-5 combines with J gene TRBJ1-3, with D uncertain. The V gene lost 0 bases and the J gene lost 0 bases, with 6 bases spanning the gap. CDR1 and CDR2 from the germline V gene are MNHEY and SVGAGI. The CDR3 spans 15 residues. In nucleotides, the CDR3 is TGTGCCAGCAGTTACTCGGCCCCCTCTGGAAACACCATATATTTT. Translation gives CASSYSAPSGNTIYF.

This chain connects TRBV7-9 to TRBJ1-1; maybe TRBD1 (6 bases). Looked up from germline, CDR1 is SEHNR and CDR2 is FQNEAQ (reference sequence). The CDR3 is made up of 16 amino acids. The V end lost 0 bases, the J end lost 5 bases, and 16 bases lay between the germline ends. CDR3 nucleotides: TGTGCCAGCAGCTTAGCTCCCAGGGGCCTGGGAACTGAAGCTTTCTTT. As protein: CASSLAPRGLGTEAFF.

This clone was found once. V gene TRBV2 combines with J gene TRBJ2-7; 9 nucleotides line up with TRBD1. The length of the CDR3 is 13 residues. V was clipped by 6 bases and J by 5 bases; unmatched bases: 5. Germline CDR1 is SNHLY and CDR2 is FYNNEI. The CDR3: CASSRTGENEQYF. CDR3 sequence (DNA): TGTGCCAGCAGCCGGACAGGGGAGAACGAGCAGTACTTC.

The V gene is TRBV6-1, the J gene TRBJ2-7, with 8 bases matching TRBD1. Germline V gives CDR1 MNHNS, CDR2 SASEGT. With 4 bases clipped from V and 3 bases from J, the junction kept 5 bases outside the gene matches. CDR3 length: 14 amino acids. The CDR3: CASSGTGLGYEQYF. In DNA, the CDR3 is TGTGCCAGCAGTGGGACAGGGCTAGGCTACGAGCAGTACTTC.

V gene TRBV4-1 combines with J gene TRBJ2-3, with TRBD2 matching 14 bases. The trim removed 5 bases at V and 6 bases at J, leaving 10 bases unmatched. The germline V gene encodes CDR1 MGHRA and CDR2 YSYEKL. This CDR3 has 17 amino acids. CDR3 sequence (DNA): TGCGCCAGCAGCGCCTTGACTAGCGGGGGGGCCGCGGATACGCAGTATTTT. Protein: CASSALTSGGAADTQYF.

The J gene is TRBJ1-5, the V gene TRBV5-6, with 8 positions matching TRBD1. The germline gives CDR1 SGHDT, CDR2 YYEEEE. Unmatched junction bases numbered 18, after V lost 4 bases and J lost 3 bases. This CDR3 is 19 amino acids long. CDR3 amino acids: CASSTPVGQESPNNQPQHF. For the CDR3, the DNA is TGTGCCAGCAGCACTCCGGTGGGACAGGAGTCGCCTAACAATCAGCCCCAGCATTTT.

V usage is TRBV13 and J usage is TRBJ2-7; a possible D gene is TRBD2 (6 bases). The V end lost 5 bases, the J end lost 5 bases, and 16 bases lay between the germline ends. This CDR3 is 14 amino acids long. Germline V gives CDR1 PRHDT, CDR2 FYEKMQ (reference sequence). Here the CDR3 reads CASSLGTSKNEQYF. The CDR3 DNA sequence: TGTGCCAGCAGCCTCGGGACTTCGAAGAACGAGCAGTACTTC.

The rearrangement joins TRBV4-2 to TRBJ2-1; D is unclear. The ends were cut back, 0 bases at V and 5 bases at J, with 8 bases in the middle. The CDR3 contains 14 residues. CDR1 LGHNA and CDR2 YNFKEQ come from the germline V gene. The DNA for the CDR3 is TGTGCCAGCAGCCAAGAATCACCAGACAATGAGCAGTTCTTC. Protein: CASSQESPDNEQFF.